Detailed here is one TCR beta chain. Its matching antigen is unknown. The germline CDR1 and CDR2 sequences are SGHAT and FQNNGV. Trimming shortened V by 5 bases and J by 8 bases, and 12 bases separated the two germline ends. The CDR3 is 13 amino acids. PCR was performed using 60 Vbeta and 13 Jbeta primers. TCRdb's table, derived via immunoSEQ multiplex PCR, lists solely in-frame clones and lacks some. The sample includes roughly 150,000 clones, 70% to 80% of them seen just once. The data stem from a study of cytomegalovirus exposure and HLA in healthy donors. As for the study in general: Of some 410 genotyped donors, roughly 81% grouped in the Caucasian-associated ancestry cluster.

General study points: Excluded: some indistinguishable V segments such as TRBV6-2 and TRBV6-3. Association of a missense DCLRE1C variant with TCR beta V- and J-gene trimming was reported in a later analysis. For cytomegalovirus status, the classifier reportedly gave diagnoses with high specificity and sensitivity.

The receptor comes from a woman aged 55-70 years in good health and CMV-seropositive. Sample: PBMCs. The rearrangement joins TRBV11-2 to TRBJ1-4, with unresolved D. The chain's CDR3 is CASSPGIREKLFF. The CDR3 DNA sequence: TGTGCCAGCAGCCCGGGAATCCGGGAAAAACTGTTTTTT. The full variable domain, its missing parts supplied by reference TRBV11-2 and TRBJ1-4, is EAGVAQSPRYKIIEKRQSVAFWCNPISGHATLYWYQQILGQGPKLLIQFQNNGVVDDSQLPKDRFSAERLKGVDSTLKIQPAKLEDSAVYLCASSPGIREKLFFGSGTQLSVL.